The T cell receptor beta chain described here comes from a study of identical twins. The CDR3 consists of 17 residues. Germline assignment: CDR1 SGHTA and CDR2 FQGNSA. With V trimmed by 0 bases and J by 12 bases, 12 bases remained unmatched. MiXCR, applied by TCRdb to the 5' RACE reads, yields one record per CDR3 protein. Of 450,000 or so distinct CDR3 sequences in the sample, roughly an eighth were seen once. The sample was also linked to a second study, of yellow fever vaccine responses in identical twins.

The clonotype was recovered from a woman aged 18-35 years in good health. The sequenced material came from CD4+ T cells sorted from blood. The rearrangement links TRBV7-2 to TRBJ2-3; the match to TRBD2 covers 13 bases. Here the CDR3 reads CASSLAKVLGLAGIQYF. Written as DNA, the CDR3 is TGTGCCAGCAGCTTAGCCAAGGTCCTGGGACTAGCGGGAATTCAGTATTTT. Full variable domain (remainder filled in from reference TRBV7-2 and TRBJ2-3): GAGVSQSPSNKVTEKGKDVELRCDPISGHTALYWYRQSLGQGLEFLIYFQGNSAPDKSGLPSDRFSAERTGGSVSTLTIQRTQQEDSAVYLCASSLAKVLGLAGIQYFGPGTRLTVL.